These 30 T cell receptor beta chains share one sample of origin, sequenced in a study of response to subunit inactivated influenza vaccine. In TCRdb, the RT-PCR reads were re-called with MiXCR into one record per CDR3 protein. The sample lists some 600,000 distinct CDR3 sequences; roughly 15% were seen once. The sequences come from PBMCs from blood, collected 14 to 15 days before vaccination. Receptors were obtained from a man aged 45 to 65 who received an inactivated influenza vaccine.

Ten or more counts support this clonotype. The chain has TRBV6-6 and TRBJ1-1; D unclear. This CDR3 has 13 residues. The germline CDR1 and CDR2 sequences are MNHNY and SVGAGI (reference sequence). Trimming took off 2 bases at V and 4 bases at J, with 8 bases between the two ends. The CDR3 sequence: CASSYTLGTEAFF. CDR3 DNA: TGTGCCAGCAGTTACACCCTGGGCACTGAAGCTTTCTTT.

This clonotype was picked up many times. The chain uses TRBV2 and TRBJ1-5; 8 bases agree with TRBD1. V shed 5 bases and J 2 bases; nucleotides not matched to a gene: 14. The CDR3 extends over 18 amino acids. Germline loops: CDR1 SNHLY, CDR2 FYNNEI. The CDR3 coding sequence is TGTGCCAGCAGTTCGGCAGGGGGCAGGGGGCTGGGCAATCAGCCCCAGCATTTT. It encodes CASSSAGGRGLGNQPQHF.

Ten or more counts support this clonotype. The chain joins TRBV19 to TRBJ2-7; the D gene is possibly TRBD2 (6 bases). This CDR3 has 13 amino acids. CDR1 is LNHDA and CDR2 is SQIVND in the germline V gene (reference sequence). Trimming removed 4 bases at V and 5 bases at J, with 12 bases between. CDR3 DNA: TGTGCCAGTAGTAGAGGAGGGAAAAACGAGCAGTACTTC. Its translation is CASSRGGKNEQYF. Full variable domain (rest looked up from reference TRBV19 and TRBJ2-7): DGGITQSPKYLFRKEGQNVTLSCEQNLNHDAMYWYRQDPGQGLRLIYYSQIVNDFQKGDIAEGYSVSREKKESFPLTVTSAQKNPTAFYLCASSRGGKNEQYFGPGTRLTVT.

This clonotype came up a few times. The rearrangement joins TRBV7-9 to TRBJ2-1; no clear D. There are 15 residues in the CDR3. V lost 5 bases and J lost 2, with 13 bases in between. Per the germline V gene, CDR1 is SEHNR and CDR2 is FQNEAQ (reference sequence). CDR3 nucleotide sequence: TGTGCCAGCAGCACAACCTGGGAAGCCTACAATGAGCAGTTCTTC. This codes for CASSTTWEAYNEQFF.

Ten or more counts support this clonotype. DNA for the CDR3: TGCGCCAGCAGCTTGTCGACAGGCGAAAACATTCAGTACTTC. Translated, it gives CASSLSTGENIQYF. This chain joins TRBV5-1 and TRBJ2-4; perhaps TRBD1 as D (6 bases). This CDR3 contains 14 residues. The V end lost 1 base, the J end lost 5 bases, and 10 bases lay between the germline ends. From germline, CDR1 is SGHRS and CDR2 YFSETQ.

The chain employs TRBV4-3 and TRBJ2-1, with TRBD1 matching over 7 bases. This CDR3 comprises 15 residues. Trimming took 4 bases from V and 2 from J; bases not matched to a gene: 5. Germline loops: CDR1 LGHNA, CDR2 YSLEER. The CDR3: CASSLKQGPYNEQFF. CDR3 bases: TGCGCCAGCAGCCTCAAACAGGGGCCCTACAATGAGCAGTTCTTC.

The rearrangement joins TRBV4-2 to TRBJ2-7, with TRBD1 as a possible D gene (5 bases). Germline-derived CDR1 and CDR2 are LGHNA and YNFKEQ. Trimming removed 0 bases from V and 4 bases from J, with 16 bases in between. There are 16 residues in the CDR3. The CDR3 protein is CASSQDAQGGLYEQYF. CDR3 nucleotides: TGTGCCAGCAGCCAAGATGCCCAGGGTGGCCTTTACGAGCAGTACTTC.

This clonotype was seen at least ten times. This rearrangement joins TRBV20-1 to TRBJ1-2; D is possibly TRBD1 (6 bases). Looked up from germline, CDR1 is DFQATT and CDR2 is SNEGSKA (reference sequence). The CDR3 has 12 residues. Trimming took off 0 bases at V and 5 bases at J, with 7 bases between the two ends. The CDR3 DNA reads TGCAGTGCTAGAGAACAGGGTTATGGCTACACCTTC. Translated, it gives CSAREQGYGYTF.

In this sample, this clonotype turned up a few times. The chain recombines TRBV6-1 with TRBJ1-3; D is uncertain. Deletions cut 6 bases from V and 0 bases from J, with 12 bases between. CDR3 length equals 15 residues. Germline CDR1 is MNHNS and CDR2 is SASEGT. CDR3 DNA sequence: TGTGCCAGCAGCTCGGTCCCGAGCTCTGGAAACACCATATATTTT. This codes for CASSSVPSSGNTIYF.

This clonotype has more than one count but fewer than ten. This sequence joins TRBV9 and TRBJ1-2; D is perhaps TRBD1 (5 bases). V dropped 4 bases and J dropped 7 bases, with 17 bases sitting between them. Looked up from germline, CDR1 is SGDLS and CDR2 is YYNGEE. The CDR3 is made up of 14 amino acids. The CDR3 here is CASSPPTPRAGYTF. CDR3 DNA: TGTGCCAGCAGCCCCCCCACCCCCAGGGCTGGCTACACCTTC.

This clonotype has only a few counts. The chain recombines TRBV12-5 with TRBJ2-5; D is perhaps TRBD1 (6 bases). Germline V gene lookup returns CDR1 LGHNT and CDR2 FRNRAP. CDR3 length: 15 amino acids. V lost 7 bases to trimming and J lost 5 bases, with 20 bases between them. The CDR3: CASASTGHLRETQYF. CDR3 bases: TGTGCTAGTGCCTCGACGGGACACCTCAGGGAGACCCAGTACTTC.

The rearrangement joins TRBV7-2 to TRBJ2-7; 9 positions agree with TRBD1. The germline V gene encodes CDR1 SGHTA and CDR2 FQGNSA. V lost 5 bases, J lost 3 bases, and 8 bases stayed unmatched. The CDR3 length is 15 residues. The CDR3 spells CASSKGQGIYYEQYF. The CDR3 DNA follows: TGTGCCAGCAGCAAGGGACAGGGCATCTACTACGAGCAGTACTTC. The full variable domain, rest sourced from reference TRBV7-2 and TRBJ2-7, is GAGVSQSPSNKVTEKGKDVELRCDPISGHTALYWYRQSLGQGLEFLIYFQGNSAPDKSGLPSDRFSAERTGGSVSTLTIQRTQQEDSAVYLCASSKGQGIYYEQYFGPGTRLTVT.

The V call is TRBV4-2, the J call TRBJ1-3, with D perhaps matching TRBD1 (5 bases). The CDR3 totals 15 residues. V was pared by 4 bases and J by 0 bases, with 10 bases between. The germline gives CDR1 LGHNA, CDR2 YNFKEQ. The CDR3 here is CASSPETVSGNTIYF. The CDR3, as DNA: TGTGCCAGCAGCCCTGAGACAGTCTCTGGAAACACCATATATTTT.

This clonotype was seen ten or more times. The rearrangement uses TRBV7-2 and TRBJ1-4; 9 positions agree with TRBD1. Losses at the gene ends were 4 bases for V and 5 bases for J; bases not matched to a gene: 5. This CDR3 has 15 amino acids. Germline V gene sequence: CDR1 SGHTA, CDR2 FQGNSA. The CDR3 nucleotides read TGTGCCAGCAGCTCAACCGGGACAGGGAATGAAAAACTGTTTTTT. This gives the protein CASSSTGTGNEKLFF.

The rearrangement joins TRBV2 to TRBJ2-6; D perhaps matches TRBD1 (6 bases). Per the germline V gene, CDR1 is SNHLY and CDR2 is FYNNEI. V lost 8 bases to trimming and J lost 2 bases, with 13 bases between them. The CDR3 has 15 residues. The CDR3 DNA is TGTGCCAGCTGCCTGGACAGTCCTGGGGCCAACGTCCTGACTTTC. This codes for CASCLDSPGANVLTF.

CDR3 bases: TGTGCCAGCAGTTTGGGGGCCCGGCGGAACTACAATGAGCAGTTCTTC. It yields the protein CASSLGARRNYNEQFF. V usage is TRBV12-3 or TRBV12-4 and J usage is TRBJ2-1; tentative D call: TRBD1 (6 bases). V gave up 3 bases and J gave up 3 bases, with 15 bases separating them. The CDR3 runs 16 residues.

The rearrangement uses TRBV7-9 and TRBJ2-1, with D possibly TRBD2 on 7 matching bases. V was trimmed by 5 bases and J by 6 bases, leaving 14 bases between them. Per the germline V gene, CDR1 is SEHNR and CDR2 is FQNEAQ (reference sequence). The CDR3 loop spans 14 amino acids. CDR3 loop: CASSPPAGANEQFF. CDR3 in DNA: TGTGCCAGCAGCCCACCCGCGGGGGCCAATGAGCAGTTCTTC.

This clonotype was counted a few times. This chain joins TRBV7-2 and TRBJ2-1, with TRBD2 matching over 8 bases. From germline, CDR1 is SGHTA and CDR2 FQGNSA. The junction had 6 bases not matched to a gene; V was cut back by 2 bases and J by 0 bases. The CDR3 contains 17 residues. The CDR3 DNA reads as TGTGCCAGCAGCTTAAGGCAGCGGGAGAGCTCCTACAATGAGCAGTTCTTC. The encoded protein is CASSLRQRESSYNEQFF.

This clonotype has ten or more counts. V is TRBV12-3 or TRBV12-4 and J is TRBJ2-1; 11 bases are a match to TRBD2. The CDR3 loop spans 17 amino acids. V lost 5 bases to trimming and J lost 2 bases; unmatched junction nucleotides: 8. CDR3 in DNA: TGTGCCAGCAGTCCTATTGTAGCGGGAGGGCCCTACAATGAGCAGTTCTTC. It yields the protein CASSPIVAGGPYNEQFF.

The genes are TRBV4-1 and TRBJ2-5, with D maybe TRBD2 (6 bases). CDR1 is MGHRA, CDR2 YSYEKL, per germline. The CDR3 runs to 15 residues. The ends were cut back, 4 bases at V and 1 base at J, with 13 bases in the middle. The CDR3 sequence is CASSPRFGGQETQYF. The CDR3 DNA sequence: TGCGCCAGCAGCCCGCGTTTCGGGGGCCAAGAGACCCAGTACTTC.

V gene TRBV4-1 combines with J gene TRBJ2-2; D gene ambiguous. V shed 1 base and J shed 6 bases, with 6 bases lying between them. The V gene's germline CDR1 is MGHRA and CDR2 YSYEKL. The CDR3 is 13 amino acids. CDR3 residues: CASSQVGAGELFF. The CDR3 bases are TGCGCCAGCAGCCAAGTTGGGGCCGGGGAGCTGTTTTTT.

This clonotype was counted a few times. This chain joins TRBV7-3 and TRBJ2-1; 11 bases line up with TRBD2. The CDR3 sequence is 21 residues long. With V trimmed by 0 bases and J by 3 bases, 16 bases remained unmatched. Germline CDR1 and CDR2: SGHTA and FQGTGA. The DNA for the CDR3 is TGTGCCAGCAGCTTAACAGGCTCTCCGATCCCTACTAGCGGGAGCTACAATGAGCAGTTCTTC. Translation: CASSLTGSPIPTSGSYNEQFF.

This rearrangement joins TRBV25-1 to TRBJ2-3; D is uncertain. There are 15 residues in the CDR3. Germline-derived CDR1 and CDR2 are MGHDK and SYGVNS. The V and J ends lost 1 base and 0 bases respectively, with 8 bases between them. CDR3 sequence: CASSEFQGSTDTQYF. DNA for the CDR3: TGTGCCAGCAGTGAATTTCAAGGAAGCACAGATACGCAGTATTTT.

This clonotype was picked up a small number of times. This rearrangement joins TRBV29-1 to TRBJ2-7; D remains ambiguous. The CDR3 length is 11 residues. CDR1 SQVTM and CDR2 ANQGSEA come from the germline V gene. The V end lost 7 bases, the J end lost 4 bases, and 11 bases lay between the germline ends. The DNA for the CDR3 is TGCAGCGCCCTTGGTGGGTACGAGCAGTACTTC. Amino acid sequence: CSALGGYEQYF.

The chain has TRBV9 and TRBJ2-1, with a possible D match to TRBD1 (6 bases). The CDR3 covers 17 residues. Trimming left V 4 bases short and J 4 bases short, with 21 bases between. CDR1 is SGDLS and CDR2 is YYNGEE in the germline V gene. The CDR3 nucleotides are TGTGCCAGCAGCACACCTTTCAGGGGATCGAAGTACAATGAGCAGTTCTTC. Protein product: CASSTPFRGSKYNEQFF.

The rearrangement joins TRBV12-3 or TRBV12-4 to TRBJ2-3, with 10 positions matching TRBD2. The CDR3 is 14 amino acids. Trimming at V came to 6 bases and at J to 10 bases, leaving 10 bases not matched to a gene. In DNA form, the CDR3 reads TGTGCCAGCAGCATAGCGGGGGGATTGGATGCGCAGTATTTT. Its translation is CASSIAGGLDAQYF.

This clonotype was recorded many times. J is TRBJ2-5 and V is TRBV28, with a tentative D call TRBD2 (6 bases). Germline CDR1 MDHEN, CDR2 SYDVKM. Trimming shortened V by 5 bases and J by 0 bases, and 13 bases separated the two germline ends. This CDR3 is built from 15 residues. CDR3 DNA sequence: TGTGCCAGCAGTCCGGGACTGGGAAACCAAGAGACCCAGTACTTC. Its translation: CASSPGLGNQETQYF.

This clonotype was detected only a few times. The chain employs TRBV12-3 or TRBV12-4 and TRBJ2-3; D ambiguous. Trimming removed 6 bases at V and 11 bases at J, with 9 bases between. The CDR3 is made up of 10 amino acids. The CDR3 DNA reads as TGTGCCAGCAGCCGGATAGGGCAGTATTTT. As protein: CASSRIGQYF.

This clonotype was seen more than once but under ten times. CDR3 amino acids: CASSQVDRGDNEQFF. In nucleotides, the CDR3 is TGTGCCAGCAGCCAAGTGGACAGGGGGGACAATGAGCAGTTCTTC. J is TRBJ2-1 and V is TRBV3-1; 10 positions agree with TRBD1. V shed 1 base, J shed 5 bases, and the junction held 2 bases outside the gene matches. CDR3 length: 15 amino acids. Germline V gene sequence: CDR1 LGHDT, CDR2 YNNKEL (reference sequence).

The CDR3 DNA is TGTGCCAGCAGCTTAGGTTCGGCCGGGGAGCAGTTCTTC. Its protein is CASSLGSAGEQFF. The rearrangement uses TRBV7-8 and TRBJ2-1; D unresolved. Trimming cost V 1 base and J 10 bases, with 11 bases left between them. The CDR3 spans 13 residues. Germline V gives CDR1 SGHVS, CDR2 FQNEAQ.